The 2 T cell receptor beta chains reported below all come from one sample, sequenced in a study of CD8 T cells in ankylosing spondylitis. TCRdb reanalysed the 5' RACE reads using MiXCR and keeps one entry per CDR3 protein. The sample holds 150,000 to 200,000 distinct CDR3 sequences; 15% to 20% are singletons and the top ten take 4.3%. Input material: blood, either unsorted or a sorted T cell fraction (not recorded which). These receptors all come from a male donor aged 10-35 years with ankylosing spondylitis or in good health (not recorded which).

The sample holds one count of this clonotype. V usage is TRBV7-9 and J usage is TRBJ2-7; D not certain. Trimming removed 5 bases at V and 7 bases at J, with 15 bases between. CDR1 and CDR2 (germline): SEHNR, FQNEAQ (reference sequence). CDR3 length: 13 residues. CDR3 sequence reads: CASSPSGGLEQYF. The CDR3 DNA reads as TGTGCCAGCAGCCCCAGTGGCGGCTTGGAGCAGTACTTC.

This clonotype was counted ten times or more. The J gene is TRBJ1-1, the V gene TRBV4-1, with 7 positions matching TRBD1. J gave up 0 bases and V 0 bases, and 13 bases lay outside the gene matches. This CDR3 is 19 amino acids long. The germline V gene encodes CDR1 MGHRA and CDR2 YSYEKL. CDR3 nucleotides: TGCGCCAGCAGCCAAGAAAAGGGGGCGGCAAGACCGATGAACACTGAAGCTTTCTTT. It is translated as CASSQEKGAARPMNTEAFF.